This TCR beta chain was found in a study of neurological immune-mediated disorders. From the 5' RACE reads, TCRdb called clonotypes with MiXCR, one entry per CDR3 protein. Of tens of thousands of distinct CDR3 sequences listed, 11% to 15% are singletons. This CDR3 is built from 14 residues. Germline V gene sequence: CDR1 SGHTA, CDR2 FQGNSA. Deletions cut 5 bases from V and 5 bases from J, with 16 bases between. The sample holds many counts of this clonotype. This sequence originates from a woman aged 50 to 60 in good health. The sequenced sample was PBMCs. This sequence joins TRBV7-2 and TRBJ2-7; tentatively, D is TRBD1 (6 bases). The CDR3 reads CASSLRGFVNEQYF. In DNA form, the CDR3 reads TGTGCCAGCAGCCTCAGGGGATTTGTGAACGAGCAGTACTTC.